Listed below are T cell receptor beta chains from one sample, sequenced in a study of T cell responses to AZD1222 COVID-19 vaccine. This table comes from immunoSEQ multiplex PCR, and its TCRdb copy is limited to in-frame clones, with some not included. The data contain more than 95,000 clones, less than 95% of them singletons. The input for sequencing was peripheral blood, taken on day 0 of MenACWY control vaccination. The receptors come from an adult in good health. Each CDR3 is given without its conserved first and last residue. Each record gives: J gene, CDR3 length, V gene, CDR3 protein.

TRBJ2-1 13 TRBV11-2 ASSLAGTSFNEQF
TRBJ1-4 11 TRBV29-1 SVEEQNNEKLF
TRBJ2-1 12 TRBV28 ASSPLGTGNEQF
TRBJ2-4 13 TRBV18 ASSPPNLAKNIQY
TRBJ2-1 14 TRBV7-9 ASSPGRTRIANEQF
TRBJ2-1 14 TRBV5-5 ASSLVTSGSSNEQF
TRBJ1-5 11 TRBV6-5 ASKVQGNQPQH
TRBJ1-5 12 TRBV4-3 ASSQDLREQPQH
TRBJ2-1 13 TRBV7-2 ASSLALAGVNEQF
TRBJ2-3 11 TRBV29-1 SVGLLGTDTQY
TRBJ2-2 12 TRBV28 ASSRRRGAGELF
TRBJ1-2 10 TRBV5-5 ASTIQGTGYT